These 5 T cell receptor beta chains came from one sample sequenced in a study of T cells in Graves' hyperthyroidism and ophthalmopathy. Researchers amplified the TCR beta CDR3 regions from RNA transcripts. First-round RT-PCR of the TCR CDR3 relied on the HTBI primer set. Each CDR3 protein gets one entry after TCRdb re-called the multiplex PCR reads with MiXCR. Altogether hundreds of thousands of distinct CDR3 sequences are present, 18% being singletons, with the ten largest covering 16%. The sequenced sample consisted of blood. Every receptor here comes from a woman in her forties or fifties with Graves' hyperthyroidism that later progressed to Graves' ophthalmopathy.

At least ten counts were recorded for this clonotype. CDR3 in amino acids: CASTGGRGGLSNQPQHF. CDR3 DNA: TGTGCCAGCACAGGAGGGAGGGGGGGCCTCAGCAATCAGCCCCAGCATTTT. The chain recombines TRBV12-3 or TRBV12-4 with TRBJ1-5; maybe TRBD1 (6 bases). The V gene lost 7 bases and the J gene lost 1 base, with 20 bases spanning the gap. The CDR3 contains 17 residues.

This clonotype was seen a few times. The CDR3 sequence: CSVFGQGIDYGYTF. Here the CDR3 DNA reads TGCAGCGTTTTTGGACAGGGAATTGACTATGGCTACACCTTC. The V and J genes are TRBV29-1 and TRBJ1-2, with TRBD1 identical over 8 bases. CDR1 is SQVTM and CDR2 is ANQGSEA in the germline V gene. J was trimmed by 3 bases and V by 5 bases; bases with no gene match: 8. CDR3 size: 14 residues.

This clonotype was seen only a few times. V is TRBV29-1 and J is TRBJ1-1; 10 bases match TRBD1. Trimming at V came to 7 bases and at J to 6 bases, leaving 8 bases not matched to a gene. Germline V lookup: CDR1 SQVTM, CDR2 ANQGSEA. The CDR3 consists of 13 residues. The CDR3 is CSAEDRGLSEAFF. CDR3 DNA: TGCAGCGCAGAAGACAGGGGGCTCTCTGAAGCTTTCTTT.

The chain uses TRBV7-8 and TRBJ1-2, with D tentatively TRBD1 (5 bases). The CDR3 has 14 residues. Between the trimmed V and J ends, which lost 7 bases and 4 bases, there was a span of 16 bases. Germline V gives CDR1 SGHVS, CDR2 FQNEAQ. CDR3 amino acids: CASTQTGDGYGYTF. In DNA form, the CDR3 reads TGTGCCAGCACCCAGACGGGGGATGGCTATGGCTACACCTTC.

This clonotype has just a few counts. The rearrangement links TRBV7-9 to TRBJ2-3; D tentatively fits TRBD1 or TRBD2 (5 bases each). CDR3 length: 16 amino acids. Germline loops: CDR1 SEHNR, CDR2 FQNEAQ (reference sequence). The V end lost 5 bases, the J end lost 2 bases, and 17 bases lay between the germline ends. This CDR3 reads CASSPPGPMNTDTQYF. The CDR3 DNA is TGTGCCAGCAGCCCGCCGGGACCAATGAACACAGATACGCAGTATTTT.